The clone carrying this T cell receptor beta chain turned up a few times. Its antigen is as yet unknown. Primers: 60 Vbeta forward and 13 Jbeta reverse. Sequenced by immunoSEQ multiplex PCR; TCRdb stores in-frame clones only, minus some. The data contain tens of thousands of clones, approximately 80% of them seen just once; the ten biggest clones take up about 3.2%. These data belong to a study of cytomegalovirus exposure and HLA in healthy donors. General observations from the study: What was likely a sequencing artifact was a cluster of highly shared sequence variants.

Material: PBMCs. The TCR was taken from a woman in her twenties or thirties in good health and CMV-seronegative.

The CDR3 region is CATRQKLRGYTF. CDR3 sequence (DNA): TGTGCCACTCGACAGAAACTCCGCGGCTACACCTTC. J is TRBJ1-2 and V is TRBV2, with D perhaps TRBD1 (5 bases). The CDR3 runs 12 residues. Germline CDR1 is SNHLY and CDR2 is FYNNEI. V lost 10 bases and J lost 8, with 17 bases in between.